This passage covers 7 T cell receptor beta chains from one sample sequenced in a study of blood T cell repertoires in COVID-19. Sequencing used immunoSEQ multiplex PCR; TCRdb keeps in-frame clones, though not all of them. Seen here are 130,000 to 150,000 clones, 75% to 90% observed once, and the top ten hold roughly 3.2%. Sequenced: peripheral blood. The receptors originated from a woman aged 55 to 70 with active COVID-19.

The J gene is TRBJ2-1, the V gene TRBV12-5, with 11 nucleotides matching TRBD2. Germline loops: CDR1 LGHNT, CDR2 FRNRAP. V was clipped by 1 base and J by 4 bases; unmatched bases: 3. The CDR3 extends over 16 amino acids. The CDR3 sequence: CASGLDGTSGYNEQFF. As DNA, the CDR3 is TGTGCTAGTGGTTTGGACGGGACTAGCGGTTACAATGAGCAGTTCTTC. The full variable domain, with the rest looked up from reference TRBV12-5 and TRBJ2-1, is DARVTQTPRHKVTEMGQEVTMRCQPILGHNTVFWYRQTMMQGLELLAYFRNRAPLDDSGMPKDRFSAEMPDATLATLKIQPSEPRDSAVYFCASGLDGTSGYNEQFFGPGTRLTVL.

The chain employs TRBV6-5 and TRBJ2-4, with 12 bases identical to TRBD2. V shed 0 bases and J 8 bases; nucleotides not matched to a gene: 5. The CDR3 length is 16 residues. The germline V gene has CDR1 MNHEY and CDR2 SVGAGI. CDR3 nucleotide sequence: TGTGCCAGCAGTTACTCGACTAGCGGGAGAAGCGACATTCAGTACTTC. The encoded protein is CASSYSTSGRSDIQYF.

The chain employs TRBV28 and TRBJ2-2; 7 bases match TRBD1. The germline gives CDR1 MDHEN, CDR2 SYDVKM. V trimming: 5 bases; J trimming: 4 bases; junction bases outside the gene matches: 19. The CDR3 spans 19 residues. The DNA of the CDR3 is TGTGCCAGCAGTCAATCAGTTCGATTGTGGACAGGCCCCACCGGGGAGCTGTTTTTT. This sequence encodes CASSQSVRLWTGPTGELFF.

This chain uses TRBV19 with TRBJ1-1; TRBD1 aligns across 7 bases. The V gene end was trimmed by 6 bases and the J gene end by 1 base; junction bases not matched to a gene: 14. This CDR3 is built from 17 residues. The germline V gene encodes CDR1 LNHDA and CDR2 SQIVND (reference sequence). The CDR3 DNA is TGTGCCAGTAGACGAAAAGACAGGGCATCATGGAACACTGAAGCTTTCTTT. It is translated as CASRRKDRASWNTEAFF.

The J gene is TRBJ1-5, the V gene TRBV19; TRBD1 aligns across 10 bases. The CDR3 has 15 amino acids. Looked up from germline, CDR1 is LNHDA and CDR2 is SQIVND (reference sequence). Trimming removed 3 bases from V and 7 bases from J; junction bases left unmatched: 6. The CDR3 here is CASSIGQGEGQPQHF. In DNA form, the CDR3 reads TGTGCCAGTAGTATTGGACAGGGGGAAGGACAGCCCCAGCATTTT.

The rearrangement joins TRBV7-9 to TRBJ2-1; 9 bases match TRBD2. CDR3 length: 14 amino acids. Germline V lookup: CDR1 SEHNR, CDR2 FQNEAQ (reference sequence). The J segment lost 9 bases and the V segment lost 3 bases, leaving 6 bases of the junction unmatched. The chain's CDR3 is CASSFSGSTPEQFF. CDR3 coding DNA: TGTGCCAGCAGCTTTAGCGGGAGTACCCCTGAGCAGTTCTTC.

This clone was seen a single time. This chain uses TRBV27 with TRBJ2-2; 13 bases map to TRBD2. V shed 4 bases, J shed 5 bases, and the junction held 1 base outside the gene matches. The CDR3 totals 15 residues. The germline CDR1 and CDR2 sequences are MNHEY and SMNVEV (reference sequence). In DNA form, the CDR3 reads TGTGCCAGCAGTTCGACTAGCGGGAGGACCGGGGAGCTGTTTTTT. It encodes CASSSTSGRTGELFF.